This T cell receptor (beta chain) comes out of a study of blood T cell repertoires in COVID-19. Study-level background: The United States, Italy and Spain supplied acute and convalescent COVID-19 samples.

Data came from immunoSEQ multiplex PCR; TCRdb stores just in-frame clones and leaves some out. The sample includes 43,000 or so clones, roughly four fifths of them seen just once. The sample holds one count of this clone. The germline V and J ends were trimmed by 3 bases and 3 bases, with 13 bases remaining between them. The CDR3 contains 15 residues. The germline V gene encodes CDR1 SGHDT and CDR2 YYEEEE. This receptor was taken from a woman aged 60 to 75 with acute or convalescent COVID-19. The V and J genes are TRBV5-6 and TRBJ1-5; a possible D gene is TRBD1 (6 bases). The sample comprised peripheral blood. CDR3: CASSSGQLLNQPQHF. In nucleotides, the CDR3 is TGTGCCAGCAGCTCCGGACAGCTACTCAATCAGCCCCAGCATTTT.